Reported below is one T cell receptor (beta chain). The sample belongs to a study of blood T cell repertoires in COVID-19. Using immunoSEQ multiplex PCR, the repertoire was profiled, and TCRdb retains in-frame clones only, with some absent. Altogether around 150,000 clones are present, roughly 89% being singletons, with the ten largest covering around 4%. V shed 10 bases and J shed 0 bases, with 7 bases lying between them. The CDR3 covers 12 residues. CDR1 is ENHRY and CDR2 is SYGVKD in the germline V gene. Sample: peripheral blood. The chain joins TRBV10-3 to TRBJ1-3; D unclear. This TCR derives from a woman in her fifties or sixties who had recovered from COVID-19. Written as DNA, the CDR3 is TGTGCCACCGCCTACTCTGGAAACACCATATATTTT. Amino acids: CATAYSGNTIYF.